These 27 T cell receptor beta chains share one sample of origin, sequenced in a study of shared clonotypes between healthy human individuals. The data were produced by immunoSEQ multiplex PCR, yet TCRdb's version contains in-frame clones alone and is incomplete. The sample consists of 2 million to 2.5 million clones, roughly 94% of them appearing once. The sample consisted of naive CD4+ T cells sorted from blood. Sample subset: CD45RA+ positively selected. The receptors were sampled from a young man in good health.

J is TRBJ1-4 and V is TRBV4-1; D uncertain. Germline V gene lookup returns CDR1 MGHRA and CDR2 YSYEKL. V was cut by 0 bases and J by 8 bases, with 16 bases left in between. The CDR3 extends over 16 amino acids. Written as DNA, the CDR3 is TGCGCCAGCAGCCAAGACTTAGGGCCGGTAGGGGAAAAACTGTTTTTT. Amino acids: CASSQDLGPVGEKLFF.

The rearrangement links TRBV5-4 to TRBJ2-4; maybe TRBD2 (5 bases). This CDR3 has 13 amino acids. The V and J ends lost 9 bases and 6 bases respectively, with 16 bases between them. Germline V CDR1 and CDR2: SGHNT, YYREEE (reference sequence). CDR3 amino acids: CAITPPSGNIQYF. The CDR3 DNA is TGTGCCATAACACCCCCAAGCGGAAACATTCAGTACTTC.

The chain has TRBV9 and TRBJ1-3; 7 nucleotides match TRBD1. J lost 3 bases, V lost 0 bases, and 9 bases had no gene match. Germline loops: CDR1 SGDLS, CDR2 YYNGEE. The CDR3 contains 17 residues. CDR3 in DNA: TGTGCCAGCAGCGTAGTTGGGGCAGGGGGTATTGGAAACACCATATATTTT. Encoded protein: CASSVVGAGGIGNTIYF.

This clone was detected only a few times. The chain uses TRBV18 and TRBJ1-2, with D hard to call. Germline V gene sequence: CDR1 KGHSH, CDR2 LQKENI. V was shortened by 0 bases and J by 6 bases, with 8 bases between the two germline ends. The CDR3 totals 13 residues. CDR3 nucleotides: TGTGCCAGCTCACCACCGACGTGGGATGGCTACACCTTC. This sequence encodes CASSPPTWDGYTF.

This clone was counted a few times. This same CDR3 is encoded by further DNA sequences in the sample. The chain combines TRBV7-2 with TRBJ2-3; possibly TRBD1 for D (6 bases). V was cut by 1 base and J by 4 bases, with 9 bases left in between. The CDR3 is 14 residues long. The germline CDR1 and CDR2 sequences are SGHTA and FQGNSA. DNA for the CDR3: TGTGCCAGCAGCTTAGGAGGGGGTCCAGATACGCAGTATTTT. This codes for CASSLGGGPDTQYF.

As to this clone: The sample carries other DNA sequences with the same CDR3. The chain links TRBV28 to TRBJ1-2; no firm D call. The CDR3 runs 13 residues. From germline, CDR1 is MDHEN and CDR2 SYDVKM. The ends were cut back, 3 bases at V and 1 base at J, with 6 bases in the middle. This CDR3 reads CASSLKGNYGYTF. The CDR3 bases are TGTGCCAGCAGTTTGAAGGGTAACTATGGCTACACCTTC.

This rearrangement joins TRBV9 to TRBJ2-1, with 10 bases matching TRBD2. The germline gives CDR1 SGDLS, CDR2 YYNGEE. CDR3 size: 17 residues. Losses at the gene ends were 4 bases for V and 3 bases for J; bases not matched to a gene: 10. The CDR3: CASSSRSRTSGYNEQFF. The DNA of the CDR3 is TGTGCCAGCAGCTCCCGAAGTCGGACTAGCGGCTACAATGAGCAGTTCTTC.

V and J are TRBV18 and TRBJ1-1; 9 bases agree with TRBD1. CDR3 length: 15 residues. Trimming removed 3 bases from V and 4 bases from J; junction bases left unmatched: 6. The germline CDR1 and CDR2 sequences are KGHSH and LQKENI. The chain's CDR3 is CASSPPTTGGTEAFF. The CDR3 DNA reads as TGTGCCAGCTCACCGCCCACGACAGGGGGCACTGAAGCTTTCTTT.

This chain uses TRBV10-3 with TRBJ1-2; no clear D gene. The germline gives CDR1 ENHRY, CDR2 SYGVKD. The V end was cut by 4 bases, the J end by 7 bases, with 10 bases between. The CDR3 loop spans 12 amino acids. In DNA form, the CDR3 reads TGTGCCATCAGTGGGCAGGCGTTTGGCTACACCTTC. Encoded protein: CAISGQAFGYTF.

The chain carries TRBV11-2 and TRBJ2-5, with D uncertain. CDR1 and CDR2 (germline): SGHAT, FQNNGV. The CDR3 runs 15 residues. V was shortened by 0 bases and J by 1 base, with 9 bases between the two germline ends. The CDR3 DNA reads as TGTGCCAGCAGCTTAGATCGGCACTTCCAAGAGACCCAGTACTTC. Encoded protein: CASSLDRHFQETQYF.

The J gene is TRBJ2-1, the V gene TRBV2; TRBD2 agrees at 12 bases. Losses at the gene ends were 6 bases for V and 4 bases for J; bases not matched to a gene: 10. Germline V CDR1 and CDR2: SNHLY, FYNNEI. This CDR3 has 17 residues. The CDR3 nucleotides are TGTGCCAGCAGCCTGGAAAGTCTAGCGGGAGGGTACAATGAGCAGTTCTTC. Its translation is CASSLESLAGGYNEQFF.

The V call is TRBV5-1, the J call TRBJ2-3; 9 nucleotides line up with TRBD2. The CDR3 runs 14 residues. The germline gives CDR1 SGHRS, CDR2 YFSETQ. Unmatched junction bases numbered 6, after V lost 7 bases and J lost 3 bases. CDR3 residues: CASGAGGRTDTQYF. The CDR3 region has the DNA TGCGCCAGCGGAGCGGGGGGCCGAACAGATACGCAGTATTTT.

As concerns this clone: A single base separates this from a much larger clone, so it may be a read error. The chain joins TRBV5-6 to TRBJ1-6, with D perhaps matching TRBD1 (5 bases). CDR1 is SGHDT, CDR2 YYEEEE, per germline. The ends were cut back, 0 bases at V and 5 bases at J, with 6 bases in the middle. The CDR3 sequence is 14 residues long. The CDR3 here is CASSLGQNNSPLHF. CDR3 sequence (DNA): TGTGCCAGCAGCTTGGGACAGAATAATTCACCCCTCCACTTT. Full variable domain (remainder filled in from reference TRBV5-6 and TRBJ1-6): DAGVTQSPTHLIKTRGQQVTLRCSPKSGHDTVSWYQQALGQGPQFIFQYYEEEERQRGNFPDRFSGHQFPNYSSELNVNALLLGDSALYLCASSLGQNNSPLHFGNGTRLTVT.

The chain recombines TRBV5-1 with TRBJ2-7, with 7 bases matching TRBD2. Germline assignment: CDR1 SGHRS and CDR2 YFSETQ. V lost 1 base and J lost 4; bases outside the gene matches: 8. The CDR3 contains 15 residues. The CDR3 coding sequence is TGCGCCAGCAGCTTGATGGGAGGGGTTGGTTACGAGCAGTACTTC. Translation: CASSLMGGVGYEQYF.

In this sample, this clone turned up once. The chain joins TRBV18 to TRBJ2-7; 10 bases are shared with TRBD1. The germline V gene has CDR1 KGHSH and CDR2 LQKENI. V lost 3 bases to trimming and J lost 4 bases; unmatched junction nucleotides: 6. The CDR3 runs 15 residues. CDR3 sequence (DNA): TGTGCCAGCTCACCCTCGGACAGGGGGTGGTACGAGCAGTACTTC. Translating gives CASSPSDRGWYEQYF.

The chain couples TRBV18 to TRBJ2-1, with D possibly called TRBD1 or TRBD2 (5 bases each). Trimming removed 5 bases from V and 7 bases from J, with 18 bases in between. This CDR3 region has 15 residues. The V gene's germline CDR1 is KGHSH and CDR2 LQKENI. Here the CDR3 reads CASSSGPANANEQFF. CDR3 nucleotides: TGTGCCAGCTCATCGGGGCCGGCTAATGCAAATGAGCAGTTCTTC.

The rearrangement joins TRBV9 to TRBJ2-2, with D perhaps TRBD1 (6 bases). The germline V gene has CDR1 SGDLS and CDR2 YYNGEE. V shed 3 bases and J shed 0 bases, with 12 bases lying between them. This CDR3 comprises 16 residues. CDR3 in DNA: TGTGCCAGCAGCGGACGTGGGGGCGCGAACACCGGGGAGCTGTTTTTT. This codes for CASSGRGGANTGELFF.

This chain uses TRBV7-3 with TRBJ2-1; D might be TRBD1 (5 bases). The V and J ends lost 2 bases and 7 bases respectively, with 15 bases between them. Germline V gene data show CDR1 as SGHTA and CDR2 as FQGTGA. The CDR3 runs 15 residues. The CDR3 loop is CASSLFPIGENEQFF. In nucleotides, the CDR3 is TGTGCCAGCAGCTTATTTCCGATAGGGGAAAATGAGCAGTTCTTC.

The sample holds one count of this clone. DNA for the CDR3: TGTGCCAGCAGCTTGGGTGGGGGCATCAACGAGCAGTACTTC. The encoded protein is CASSLGGGINEQYF. The chain couples TRBV5-6 to TRBJ2-7; the D gene is possibly TRBD1 (6 bases). The germline CDR1 and CDR2 sequences are SGHDT and YYEEEE. CDR3 length: 14 amino acids. Deletions cut 0 bases from V and 5 bases from J, with 12 bases between. The whole variable domain, filled in from reference TRBV5-6 and TRBJ2-7, reads DAGVTQSPTHLIKTRGQQVTLRCSPKSGHDTVSWYQQALGQGPQFIFQYYEEEERQRGNFPDRFSGHQFPNYSSELNVNALLLGDSALYLCASSLGGGINEQYFGPGTRLTVT.

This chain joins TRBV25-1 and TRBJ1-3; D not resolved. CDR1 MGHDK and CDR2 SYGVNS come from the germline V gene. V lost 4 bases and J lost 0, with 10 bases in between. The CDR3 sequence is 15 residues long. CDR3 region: CASSASEYSGNTIYF. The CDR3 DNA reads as TGTGCCAGCAGTGCCTCAGAGTACTCTGGAAACACCATATATTTT. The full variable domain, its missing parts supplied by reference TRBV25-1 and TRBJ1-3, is EADIYQTPRYLVIGTGKKITLECSQTMGHDKMYWYQQDPGMELHLIHYSYGVNSTEKGDLSSESTVSRIRTEHFPLTLESARPSHTSQYLCASSASEYSGNTIYFGEGSWLTVV.

The CDR3 DNA reads as TGTGCCAGCAACTACCGGGACAGGGCCTATGGCTACACCTTC. Amino acid sequence: CASNYRDRAYGYTF. The chain employs TRBV6-6 and TRBJ1-2; 9 nucleotides align to TRBD1. Germline values: CDR1 MNHNY, CDR2 SVGAGI (reference sequence). The CDR3 spans 14 residues. Losses at the gene ends were 7 bases for V and 4 bases for J; bases not matched to a gene: 7.

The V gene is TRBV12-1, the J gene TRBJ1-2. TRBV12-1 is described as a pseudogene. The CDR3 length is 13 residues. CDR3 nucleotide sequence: TGTGCCAGCAGCTTTGAGGGGAGTGATGGCTACACCTTC. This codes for CASSFEGSDGYTF.

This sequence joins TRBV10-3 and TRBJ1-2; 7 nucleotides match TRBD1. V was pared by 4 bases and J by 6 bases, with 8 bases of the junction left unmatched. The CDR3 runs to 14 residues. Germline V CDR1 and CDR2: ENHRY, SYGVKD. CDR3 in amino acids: CAISVADRFNGYTF. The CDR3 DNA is TGTGCCATCAGTGTCGCGGACAGGTTTAATGGCTACACCTTC.

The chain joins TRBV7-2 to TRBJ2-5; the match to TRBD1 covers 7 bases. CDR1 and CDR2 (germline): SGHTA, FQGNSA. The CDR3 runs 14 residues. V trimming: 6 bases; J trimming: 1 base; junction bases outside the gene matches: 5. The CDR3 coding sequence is TGTGCCAGCAGTAACGGGACAGCCCAAGAGACCCAGTACTTC. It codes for CASSNGTAQETQYF.

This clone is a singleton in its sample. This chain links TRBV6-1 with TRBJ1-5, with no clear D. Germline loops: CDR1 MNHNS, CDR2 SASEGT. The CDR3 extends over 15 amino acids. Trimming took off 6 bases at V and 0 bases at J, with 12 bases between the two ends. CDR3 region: CASRTDFNSNQPQHF. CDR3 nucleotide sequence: TGTGCCAGCAGAACAGATTTTAATAGCAATCAGCCCCAGCATTTT.

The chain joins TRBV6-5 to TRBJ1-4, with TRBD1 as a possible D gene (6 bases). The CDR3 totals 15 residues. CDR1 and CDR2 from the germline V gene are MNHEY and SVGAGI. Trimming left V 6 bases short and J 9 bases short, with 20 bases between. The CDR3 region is CASRETPGVRQKLFF. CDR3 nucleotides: TGTGCCAGCAGAGAGACCCCAGGGGTTCGTCAAAAACTGTTTTTT.

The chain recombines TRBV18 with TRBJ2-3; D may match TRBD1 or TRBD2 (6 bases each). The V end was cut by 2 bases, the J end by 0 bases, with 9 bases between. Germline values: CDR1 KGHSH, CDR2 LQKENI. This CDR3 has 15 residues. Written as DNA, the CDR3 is TGTGCCAGCTCACCAAGGGGGGTTAGCACAGATACGCAGTATTTT. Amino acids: CASSPRGVSTDTQYF. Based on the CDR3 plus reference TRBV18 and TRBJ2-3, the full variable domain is NAGVMQNPRHLVRRRGQEARLRCSPMKGHSHVYWYRQLPEEGLKFMVYLQKENIIDESGMPKERFSAEFPKEGPSILRIQQVVRGDSAAYFCASSPRGVSTDTQYFGPGTRLTVL.